The 20 T cell receptor beta chains presented below share a single source sample, sequenced in a study of blood T cell repertoires in COVID-19. Here immunoSEQ multiplex PCR was the method, and the copy in TCRdb shows in-frame clones only, minus some. The table has around 79,000 clones, about 85% seen once; the top ten hold roughly 9.1%. Sequencing was performed on peripheral blood. The receptors were sampled from a human donor in a cohort sampled during active COVID-19.

This clone has a single count. The chain uses TRBV27 and TRBJ2-7, with D possibly matching TRBD2 (5 bases). Per germline, CDR1 MNHEY and CDR2 SMNVEV (reference sequence). V lost 11 bases, J lost 0 bases, and 14 bases lay in between. There are 13 residues in the CDR3. The chain's CDR3 is CAGTRENSYEQYF. The CDR3 bases are TGTGCCGGCACTAGAGAAAACTCCTACGAGCAGTACTTC.

The chain links TRBV7-2 to TRBJ1-3; D is uncertain. The CDR3 covers 15 residues. Trimming stripped 4 bases from V and 0 bases from J, with 10 bases between. Germline CDR1 is SGHTA and CDR2 is FQGNSA. CDR3 bases: TGTGCCAGCAGCTCCGACTTGACCTCTGGAAACACCATATATTTT. It encodes CASSSDLTSGNTIYF.

V usage is TRBV19 and J usage is TRBJ2-1; TRBD2 aligns across 12 bases. The CDR3 has 15 residues. Germline CDR1 is LNHDA and CDR2 is SQIVND (reference sequence). With V trimmed by 4 bases and J by 4 bases, 2 bases remained unmatched. In DNA, the CDR3 is TGTGCCAGTAGTAGGACTAGCGGGGTTTACAATGAGCAGTTCTTC. Amino acid sequence: CASSRTSGVYNEQFF.

This chain uses TRBV29-1 with TRBJ2-5; 7 bases fit TRBD1. The V segment lost 6 bases and the J segment 4 bases; nucleotides outside the gene matches: 5. The CDR3 extends over 12 amino acids. From germline, CDR1 is SQVTM and CDR2 ANQGSEA. The CDR3, as DNA: TGCAGCGTCCTAGGACAGGCAGAGACCCAGTACTTC. It encodes CSVLGQAETQYF.

The chain combines TRBV14 with TRBJ2-2; 9 positions agree with TRBD1. Germline V gene data show CDR1 as SGHDN and CDR2 as FVKESK. Trimming cost V 4 bases and J 7 bases; bases outside gene matches: 10. CDR3 size: 16 residues. The chain's CDR3 is CASSRLWTGDIGELFF. CDR3 coding DNA: TGTGCCAGCAGCCGACTATGGACAGGGGATATCGGGGAGCTGTTTTTT. The full variable domain, in which reference TRBV14 and TRBJ2-2 provide the parts outside the CDR3, is EAGVTQFPSHSVIEKGQTVTLRCDPISGHDNLYWYRRVMGKEIKFLLHFVKESKQDESGMPNNRFLAERTGGTYSTLKVQPAELEDSGVYFCASSRLWTGDIGELFFGEGSRLTVL.

V usage is TRBV5-1 and J usage is TRBJ1-4; D uncertain. Trimming cost V 1 base and J 4 bases, with 11 bases left between them. The CDR3 has 15 amino acids. Germline V lookup: CDR1 SGHRS, CDR2 YFSETQ. As DNA, the CDR3 is TGCGCCAGCAGCTTGTGGGAGGGAAGTAATGAAAAACTGTTTTTT. Encoded protein: CASSLWEGSNEKLFF.

The V and J genes are TRBV3-1 (or the pseudogene TRBV3-2) and TRBJ1-6, with 7 nucleotides matching TRBD1. Germline CDR1 and CDR2: LGHDT and YNNKEL (reference sequence). V lost 3 bases to trimming and J lost 1 base; unmatched junction nucleotides: 3. There are 16 residues in the CDR3. The DNA for the CDR3 is TGTGCCAGCAGCCATGAGGGGGCGTCCTATAATTCACCCCTCCACTTT. Protein product: CASSHEGASYNSPLHF.

The J gene is TRBJ1-2, the V gene TRBV9; no clear D. The CDR3 covers 16 residues. The V end was cut by 0 bases, the J end by 8 bases, with 20 bases between. Germline V gene lookup returns CDR1 SGDLS and CDR2 YYNGEE. CDR3 loop: CASSVAEAGGSFGYTF. The CDR3 region has the DNA TGTGCCAGCAGCGTAGCGGAGGCGGGAGGGAGCTTCGGCTACACCTTC.

This chain links TRBV5-1 with TRBJ2-2, with TRBD2 matching over 10 bases. Trimming removed 0 bases from V and 4 bases from J; junction bases left unmatched: 6. CDR1 and CDR2 (germline): SGHRS, YFSETQ. The CDR3 covers 17 residues. CDR3 coding DNA: TGCGCCAGCAGCTTGGGAGGACTAGCGGATCCCACCGGGGAGCTGTTTTTT. Encoded protein: CASSLGGLADPTGELFF.

This clone was observed a handful of times. The chain couples TRBV19 to TRBJ1-5; tentatively, D is TRBD1 (5 bases). V was clipped by 3 bases and J by 5 bases, with 14 bases between them. Germline V gene sequence: CDR1 LNHDA, CDR2 SQIVND (reference sequence). The CDR3 is made up of 15 amino acids. CDR3 coding DNA: TGTGCCAGTAGTATCTTCGGGGGTTGGGATCAGCCCCAGCATTTT. Translated: CASSIFGGWDQPQHF.

The V call is TRBV7-9, the J call TRBJ2-3, with D perhaps TRBD2 (7 bases). V gave up 0 bases and J gave up 6 bases, with 16 bases separating them. CDR3 length equals 16 residues. Germline V gene data show CDR1 as SEHNR and CDR2 as FQNEAQ (reference sequence). The CDR3 region is CASSLALGGPGDTQYF. The CDR3 region has the DNA TGTGCCAGCAGCTTAGCGCTGGGGGGGCCGGGGGATACGCAGTATTTT.

Only a few counts were recorded for this clone. V gene TRBV16 combines with J gene TRBJ1-1; D gene uncertain. Trimming removed 0 bases from V and 7 bases from J, with 9 bases in between. Germline CDR1 reads KGHSY; CDR2 reads FQNENV. CDR3 length: 13 amino acids. In DNA form, the CDR3 reads TGTGCCAGCAGCCAATCAGGGAGCCGTGAAGCTTTCTTT. This translates into CASSQSGSREAFF.

The gene calls are TRBV21-1 and TRBJ1-1; the table's D call, TRBD1, has no DNA check behind it. TRBV21-1 is designated a pseudogene. The CDR3 spans 20 residues. DNA for the CDR3: TGTGCCAGCAATCCCAAACTACCCGGGACAGGGGGCATGTGGAACACTGAAGCTTTCTTT. As protein: CASNPKLPGTGGMWNTEAFF.

CDR3 in amino acids: CASSPYRGLTDTQYF. DNA of the CDR3: TGTGCCAGCAGCCCCTACAGGGGCTTGACAGATACGCAGTATTTT. J is TRBJ2-3 and V is TRBV5-5; 7 bases are shared with TRBD1. The CDR3 extends over 15 amino acids. Germline CDR1 SGHKS, CDR2 YYEKEE (reference sequence). J was trimmed by 3 bases and V by 4 bases; bases with no gene match: 8.

The rearrangement links TRBV7-5 to TRBJ1-6. TRBV7-5 has pseudogene status. The CDR3 length is 18 residues. CDR3 sequence: CARSLGAVGVLNNSPLHF. In DNA, the CDR3 is TGTGCCAGAAGCTTAGGTGCTGTCGGGGTTCTCAATAATTCACCCCTCCACTTT.

CDR3 DNA sequence: TGTGCCAGCAGTTCGCCGGGCTCTCTCAAGGGGGAGACCCAGTACTTC. This encodes CASSSPGSLKGETQYF. This chain connects TRBV25-1 to TRBJ2-5; possibly TRBD1 for D (5 bases). Germline CDR1 reads MGHDK; CDR2 reads SYGVNS. V was pared by 5 bases and J by 5 bases, with 21 bases between. The CDR3 sequence is 16 residues long.

This clone has only one observation. The chain combines TRBV5-6 with TRBJ2-1; 11 bases agree with TRBD2. Per germline, CDR1 SGHDT and CDR2 YYEEEE. This CDR3 has 17 residues. Germline trimming cut 4 bases from V and 2 bases from J; bases unmatched to any gene: 8. CDR3 protein: CASSLSTSGRAYNEQFF. The CDR3 DNA reads as TGTGCCAGCAGCCTTTCCACTAGCGGGAGAGCCTACAATGAGCAGTTCTTC.

The chain uses TRBV28 and TRBJ2-1; TRBD2 aligns across 10 bases. Trimming cost V 5 bases and J 4 bases; bases outside gene matches: 5. The germline gives CDR1 MDHEN, CDR2 SYDVKM. The CDR3 is made up of 15 amino acids. The CDR3 region has the DNA TGTGCCAGCAGTGCAGCTAGCGGGAGTTACAATGAGCAGTTCTTC. Translated: CASSAASGSYNEQFF. The whole variable domain, remainder taken from reference TRBV28 and TRBJ2-1, is DVKVTQSSRYLVKRTGEKVFLECVQDMDHENMFWYRQDPGLGLRLIYFSYDVKMKEKGDIPEGYSVSREKKERFSLILESASTNQTSMYLCASSAASGSYNEQFFGPGTRLTVL.

This chain joins TRBV27 and TRBJ1-2; the D gene is possibly TRBD1 (6 bases). This CDR3 spans 15 amino acids. V gave up 2 bases and J gave up 4 bases, with 14 bases separating them. In germline, CDR1 is MNHEY, CDR2 SMNVEV (reference sequence). The CDR3 DNA is TGTGCCAGCAGTTTAGCCCACACAGGGACCTATGGCTACACCTTC. This codes for CASSLAHTGTYGYTF.

The V and J genes are TRBV10-3 and TRBJ2-1; 12 bases map to TRBD2. The CDR3 has 15 residues. CDR1 and CDR2 (germline): ENHRY, SYGVKD. V lost 6 bases, J lost 5 bases, and 5 bases stayed unmatched. CDR3 protein: CAIREGLAGNNEQFF. Written as DNA, the CDR3 is TGTGCCATCAGAGAAGGACTAGCGGGAAACAATGAGCAGTTCTTC.